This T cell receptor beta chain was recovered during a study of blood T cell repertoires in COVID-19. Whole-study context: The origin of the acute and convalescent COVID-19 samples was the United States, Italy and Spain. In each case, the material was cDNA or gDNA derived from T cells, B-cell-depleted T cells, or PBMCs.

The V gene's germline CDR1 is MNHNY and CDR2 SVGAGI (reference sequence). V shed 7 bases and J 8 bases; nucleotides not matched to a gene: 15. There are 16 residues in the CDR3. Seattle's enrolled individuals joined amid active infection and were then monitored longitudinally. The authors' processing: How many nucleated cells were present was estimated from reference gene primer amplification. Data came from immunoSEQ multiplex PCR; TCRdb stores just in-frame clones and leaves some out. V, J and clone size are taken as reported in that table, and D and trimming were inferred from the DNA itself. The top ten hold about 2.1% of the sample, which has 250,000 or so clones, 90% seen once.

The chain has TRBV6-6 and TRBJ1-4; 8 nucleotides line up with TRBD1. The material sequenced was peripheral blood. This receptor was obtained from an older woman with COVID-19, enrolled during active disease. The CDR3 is CASTLGENRGFEKLFF. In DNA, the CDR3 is TGTGCCAGCACTCTGGGGGAAAACAGGGGGTTCGAAAAACTGTTTTTT.